The 25 T cell receptor beta chains below all came from one sample that was sequenced in a study of TIL therapy for anti-PD-1-resistant metastatic lung cancer. The libraries were made with immunoSEQ v3. TCRdb's table, derived via immunoSEQ multiplex PCR, lists solely in-frame clones and lacks some. Of approximately 60,000 clones listed, around 70% are singletons. This sample's time point: pre-treatment sample, taken before nivolumab and TIL therapy. Sequencing was performed on blood, taken at baseline. Receptor source: a person aged 25 to 80 with non-small cell lung cancer.

The chain recombines TRBV18 with TRBJ2-5; 8 positions match TRBD1. With 8 bases clipped from V and 5 bases from J, the junction kept 19 bases outside the gene matches. The CDR3 covers 17 residues. Germline V gene lookup returns CDR1 KGHSH and CDR2 LQKENI. In DNA form, the CDR3 reads TGTGCCAGCGCAGGACAATTTTCACAGGGGGGTCCGGAGACCCAGTACTTC. Translated, it gives CASAGQFSQGGPETQYF.

V is TRBV12-5 and J is TRBJ1-5; TRBD1 agrees at 9 bases. The V gene end was trimmed by 5 bases and the J gene end by 0 bases; junction bases not matched to a gene: 11. The CDR3 covers 18 residues. Germline V gene data show CDR1 as LGHNT and CDR2 as FRNRAP. The CDR3 bases are TGTGCTAGTGGTCCAGGACAGGGGCTCGGCGTTAGCAATCAGCCCCAGCATTTT. Translating gives CASGPGQGLGVSNQPQHF.

The rearrangement links TRBV5-1 to TRBJ1-5; TRBD1 might be the D (5 bases). The germline V and J ends were trimmed by 0 bases and 5 bases, with 9 bases remaining between them. The CDR3 is made up of 14 amino acids. Germline V lookup: CDR1 SGHRS, CDR2 YFSETQ. The CDR3 here is CASSLDGAYQPQHF. The CDR3 DNA sequence: TGCGCCAGCAGCTTGGATGGGGCTTATCAGCCCCAGCATTTT.

The chain recombines TRBV28 with TRBJ1-4; TRBD1 agrees at 7 bases. This CDR3 contains 17 residues. J was trimmed by 0 bases and V by 7 bases; bases with no gene match: 11. Per the germline V gene, CDR1 is MDHEN and CDR2 is SYDVKM. The DNA of the CDR3 is TGTGCCAGCACTCCCCCAGGGGGGGGTGCAACTAATGAAAAACTGTTTTTT. This encodes CASTPPGGGATNEKLFF.

The CDR3 loop is CASSIVGWDIANQPQHF. CDR3 DNA: TGTGCCAGTAGTATAGTAGGTTGGGACATTGCCAATCAGCCCCAGCATTTT. The rearrangement links TRBV19 to TRBJ1-5; weak D call: TRBD1 (6 bases). Per germline, CDR1 LNHDA and CDR2 SQIVND (reference sequence). V gave up 1 base and J gave up 3 bases, with 16 bases separating them. The CDR3 loop spans 17 amino acids.

The chain carries TRBV7-2 and TRBJ1-1; 11 nucleotides agree with TRBD1. The CDR3 spans 13 residues. CDR1 and CDR2 (germline): SGHTA, FQGNSA. J gave up 13 bases and V 7 bases, and 11 bases lay outside the gene matches. CDR3 protein: CASTVGTGGRVFF. In DNA, the CDR3 is TGTGCCAGCACCGTAGGGACAGGGGGACGGGTTTTCTTT.

The chain has TRBV29-1 and TRBJ2-1, with 13 bases lining up with TRBD2. The CDR3 is made up of 15 amino acids. Germline CDR1 is SQVTM and CDR2 is ANQGSEA. With 5 bases clipped from V and 0 bases from J, the junction kept 1 base outside the gene matches. The CDR3, as DNA: TGCAGCGTTCGGACTAGCGGGAGCTCCTACAATGAGCAGTTCTTC. Translating it yields CSVRTSGSSYNEQFF.

The chain is built from TRBV6-6 and TRBJ2-7; no firm D call. The CDR3 covers 13 residues. V gave up 4 bases and J gave up 7 bases, with 14 bases separating them. CDR1 and CDR2 (germline): MNHNY, SVGAGI (reference sequence). CDR3 DNA: TGTGCCAGCAGTTTCACTCCTCCGGTGGAGCAGTACTTC. Protein product: CASSFTPPVEQYF.

This chain links TRBV19 with TRBJ2-7, with D tentatively TRBD1 or TRBD2 (5 bases each). Trimming left V 3 bases short and J 3 bases short, with 12 bases between. CDR3 length: 14 amino acids. Per the germline V gene, CDR1 is LNHDA and CDR2 is SQIVND (reference sequence). CDR3 region: CASSMGTGHYEQYF. The CDR3 nucleotides are TGTGCCAGTAGTATGGGGACGGGTCACTACGAGCAGTACTTC.

J is TRBJ1-2 and V is TRBV7-2; D remains ambiguous. This CDR3 is 15 amino acids long. Trimming removed 5 bases at V and 4 bases at J, with 17 bases between. Germline assignment: CDR1 SGHTA and CDR2 FQGNSA. In DNA, the CDR3 is TGTGCCAGCAGCAAGGGAAGCAGTAAAGGCTATGGCTACACCTTC. Its protein is CASSKGSSKGYGYTF.

The chain couples TRBV27 to TRBJ2-3; the match to TRBD2 covers 7 bases. With 5 bases clipped from V and 5 bases from J, the junction kept 10 bases outside the gene matches. Per the germline V gene, CDR1 is MNHEY and CDR2 is SMNVEV (reference sequence). This CDR3 spans 15 amino acids. CDR3 DNA sequence: TGTGCCAGCAGTACGGTAATTAGCGGGTTAGATACGCAGTATTTT. Encoded protein: CASSTVISGLDTQYF.

This clone was seen a few times. V is TRBV5-1 and J is TRBJ1-6; 8 bases agree with TRBD1. Germline V lookup: CDR1 SGHRS, CDR2 YFSETQ. This CDR3 contains 16 residues. V was clipped by 1 base and J by 10 bases; unmatched bases: 10. The CDR3, as DNA: TGCGCCAGCAGCTTGTCGACGACAGGGGCACAGTCACCCCTCCACTTT. Amino acid sequence: CASSLSTTGAQSPLHF.

There are a few counts of this clone. This chain links TRBV7-2 with TRBJ2-2; D not certain. Trimming cost V 3 bases and J 2 bases, with 10 bases left between them. The CDR3 spans 15 residues. Germline V gene data show CDR1 as SGHTA and CDR2 as FQGNSA. The CDR3 region has the DNA TGTGCCAGCAGCTTGATGGGCTTTAACACCGGGGAGCTGTTTTTT. This gives the protein CASSLMGFNTGELFF.

The chain is built from TRBV27 and TRBJ2-1, with 10 bases identical to TRBD2. This CDR3 region has 16 residues. With 1 base clipped from V and 9 bases from J, the junction kept 9 bases outside the gene matches. Germline V gene data show CDR1 as MNHEY and CDR2 as SMNVEV (reference sequence). The CDR3 here is CASSLFSAGGRGEQFF. The CDR3 DNA reads TGTGCCAGCAGTTTATTTTCAGCGGGGGGGCGGGGTGAGCAGTTCTTC.

The gene calls are TRBV19 and TRBJ1-4, with D perhaps TRBD1 (5 bases). Trimming stripped 4 bases from V and 5 bases from J, with 11 bases between. Germline V gene lookup returns CDR1 LNHDA and CDR2 SQIVND (reference sequence). CDR3 length: 14 residues. This CDR3 is CASSTRGLNEKLFF. The CDR3 DNA reads as TGTGCCAGTAGTACCCGGGGCTTGAATGAAAAACTGTTTTTT.

The chain employs TRBV28 and TRBJ1-2, with 8 bases matching TRBD1. Germline lookup yields CDR1 MDHEN and CDR2 SYDVKM. The CDR3 spans 14 residues. V lost 5 bases to trimming and J lost 4 bases; unmatched junction nucleotides: 6. Here the CDR3 DNA reads TGTGCCAGCAGTCCAGGGGGCGCAGGCTATGGCTACACCTTC. It encodes CASSPGGAGYGYTF.

This clone has just a few counts. This chain links TRBV4-1 with TRBJ1-1; a weak D match, TRBD1 (6 bases). V lost 5 bases, J lost 0 bases, and 13 bases lay in between. Looked up from germline, CDR1 is MGHRA and CDR2 is YSYEKL. This CDR3 region has 15 residues. In DNA, the CDR3 is TGCGCCAGCAGCACCCCACAGGGTCTGAACACTGAAGCTTTCTTT. It yields the protein CASSTPQGLNTEAFF.

This clone was counted between two and nine times. The junction differs from germline at one of its ends, possibly a read error. This chain links TRBV7-7 with TRBJ1-5, with TRBD1 matching 7 bases. Germline-derived CDR1 and CDR2 are SSHAT and FNYEAQ (reference sequence). The CDR3 has 14 residues. The DNA of the CDR3 is TGTGCTAGCAGCTTAGGAACAGGGGTTCAGCCCCAGCATTTT. Amino acid sequence: CASSLGTGVQPQHF.

CDR3 loop: CASSLVGRGNYGYTF. The CDR3, as DNA: TGTGCCAGCAGCTTGGTAGGCAGGGGGAACTATGGCTACACCTTC. The genes are TRBV5-4 and TRBJ1-2; 7 nucleotides agree with TRBD1. There are 15 residues in the CDR3. V shed 0 bases, J shed 2 bases, and the junction held 4 bases outside the gene matches. Germline values: CDR1 SGHNT, CDR2 YYREEE (reference sequence).

In regard to this clone: Other DNA sequences in the sample encode the same CDR3. J is TRBJ1-5 and V is TRBV29-1, with D unclear. The germline CDR1 and CDR2 sequences are SQVTM and ANQGSEA. This CDR3 has 12 residues. Trimming pared 4 bases from V and 5 bases from J, leaving 9 bases between. This CDR3 reads CSVGARDQPQHF. Here the CDR3 DNA reads TGCAGCGTTGGGGCACGAGATCAGCCCCAGCATTTT.

This clone has just a few counts. The chain carries TRBV5-1 and TRBJ1-2; D ambiguous. CDR1 is SGHRS and CDR2 is YFSETQ in the germline V gene. V shed 1 base and J shed 4 bases, with 11 bases lying between them. The CDR3 extends over 14 amino acids. This CDR3 is CASSLSIGGYGYTF. CDR3 DNA: TGCGCCAGCAGCTTGTCCATTGGCGGCTATGGCTACACCTTC. Together with reference TRBV5-1 and TRBJ1-2, the CDR3 gives the full variable domain: KAGVTQTPRYLIKTRGQQVTLSCSPISGHRSVSWYQQTPGQGLQFLFEYFSETQRNKGNFPGRFSGRQFSNSRSEMNVSTLELGDSALYLCASSLSIGGYGYTFGSGTRLTVV.

The chain employs TRBV9 and TRBJ2-1, with D tentatively TRBD2 (6 bases). The CDR3 runs 17 residues. Trimming removed 0 bases from V and 5 bases from J, with 18 bases in between. Germline V lookup: CDR1 SGDLS, CDR2 YYNGEE. The CDR3 DNA reads as TGTGCCAGCAGCGTAGCGACCGGGAGCCTGGGTCACAATGAGCAGTTCTTC. Translated: CASSVATGSLGHNEQFF.

This clone was picked up a small number of times. The chain employs TRBV4-1 and TRBJ1-5, with unresolved D. Germline V CDR1 and CDR2: MGHRA, YSYEKL. With 0 bases removed from V and 2 bases from J, the gap between germline ends came to 14 bases. The CDR3 runs to 17 residues. CDR3 sequence: CASSQDRAGRRNQPQHF. The CDR3 region has the DNA TGCGCCAGCAGCCAAGATAGGGCGGGGAGGCGCAATCAGCCCCAGCATTTT.

This clone occurred many times. The rearrangement uses TRBV27 and TRBJ2-7; 10 bases line up with TRBD1. In germline, CDR1 is MNHEY, CDR2 SMNVEV (reference sequence). The CDR3 is 16 residues long. Losses at the gene ends were 6 bases for V and 1 base for J; bases not matched to a gene: 9. The DNA for the CDR3 is TGTGCCAGCAGGCCCTTTGGGGACAGGGGTTCCTACGAGCAGTACTTC. Encoded protein: CASRPFGDRGSYEQYF.

V gene TRBV7-8 combines with J gene TRBJ1-5, with a tentative D call TRBD1 (5 bases). The V and J ends lost 4 bases and 1 base respectively, with 11 bases between them. The CDR3 consists of 15 residues. Germline loops: CDR1 SGHVS, CDR2 FQNEAQ. The CDR3 region has the DNA TGTGCCAGCAGCTCCGGGGGAGTGAGCAATCAGCCCCAGCATTTT. Its translation is CASSSGGVSNQPQHF.